This TCR beta chain was found in a study of blood T cell repertoires in COVID-19. Study background: Spain, Italy and the United States supplied samples that represented acute and convalescent COVID-19. PBMCs, B-cell-depleted T cells, or T cells provided the cDNA or gDNA that made up the material.

Methods used by the authors: Reference gene primer amplification gave nucleated cell count estimates. Generated by immunoSEQ multiplex PCR, the TCRdb table keeps only in-frame clones and is missing some. V and J calls plus clone size are reproduced from that table; the DNA served to infer D and trimming. The sample has some 200,000 clones, 70% to 90% seen once; the top ten hold roughly 12%. The CDR3 sequence is 13 residues long. The germline CDR1 and CDR2 sequences are MNHEY and SVGEGT. V lost 0 bases and J 7 bases, leaving 6 bases between the germline ends. The sequencing input was peripheral blood. The rearrangement uses TRBV6-2 or TRBV6-3 and TRBJ1-4; D is unresolved. The sequence was obtained from a woman between 18 and 30 years old who had recovered from COVID-19. Here the CDR3 reads CASSYSLPEKLFF. The CDR3 DNA follows: TGTGCCAGCAGTTACTCTCTCCCTGAAAAACTGTTTTTT.